This TCR beta chain came from a study of tumor-infiltrating lymphocytes in primary liver carcinoma. Study conclusions and caveats: Blood had a significantly lower top-250-clone fraction than tumors did (p = 0.039). Researchers report that only about 8-25% of top clones turned up in all five tumor regions. Researchers found tumor-adjacent and tumor-blood pairs overlapped less than tumor region pairs.

Between about 17 and 34 mg of unsorted bulk tissue served as the source from which RNA and DNA were co-extracted. Patients were chronically HBV-infected and treatment-naive. Priming with a constant-region primer yielded TCR beta cDNA from 400 to 550 ng total RNA. Generation of the TCR beta libraries relied on three nested multiplex PCR rounds using slightly modified ARM-PCR. One entry per CDR3 protein results from TCRdb running MiXCR on the multiplex PCR reads. The sample yields under 130,000 distinct CDR3 sequences, around 83% seen once. In the case of this clonotype: Its antigen remains unknown. At one end the junction does not follow the germline gene, possibly because of a read error.

The clonotype originates from a man aged 40-50 years with primary liver carcinoma and hepatitis B virus infection. Sequencing used liver tumor tissue from sampling region 3. Subset reported: tumor region T3, left-lateral pole.

The CDR3 DNA sequence: TGTGCCAGCAGTCAAGGTTCGCAGTCATCCCCCTACGAGGAGTACTTC. Translated, it gives CASSQGSQSSPYEEYF. The chain carries TRBV14 and TRBJ2-7; D unclear. The germline gives CDR1 SGHDN, CDR2 FVKESK. CDR3 length equals 16 residues.